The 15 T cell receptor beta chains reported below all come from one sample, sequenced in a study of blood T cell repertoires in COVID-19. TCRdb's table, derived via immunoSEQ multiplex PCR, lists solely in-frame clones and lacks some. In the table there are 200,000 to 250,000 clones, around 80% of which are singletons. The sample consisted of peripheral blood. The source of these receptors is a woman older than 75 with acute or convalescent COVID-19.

The CDR3 sequence is CASTRGQGSLSSPLHF. Here the CDR3 DNA reads TGTGCCAGCACCCGGGGACAGGGCAGTTTGTCCTCACCCCTCCACTTT. The V call is TRBV28, the J call TRBJ1-6; 9 nucleotides agree with TRBD1. Germline CDR1 is MDHEN and CDR2 is SYDVKM. Trimming took 7 bases from V and 10 from J; bases not matched to a gene: 14. This CDR3 is 16 amino acids long.

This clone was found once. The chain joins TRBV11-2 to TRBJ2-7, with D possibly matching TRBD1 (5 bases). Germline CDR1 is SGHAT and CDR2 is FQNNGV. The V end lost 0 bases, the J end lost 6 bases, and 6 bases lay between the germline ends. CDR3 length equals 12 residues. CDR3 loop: CASSLDRGEQYF. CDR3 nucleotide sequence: TGTGCCAGCAGCTTAGATAGGGGCGAGCAGTACTTC.

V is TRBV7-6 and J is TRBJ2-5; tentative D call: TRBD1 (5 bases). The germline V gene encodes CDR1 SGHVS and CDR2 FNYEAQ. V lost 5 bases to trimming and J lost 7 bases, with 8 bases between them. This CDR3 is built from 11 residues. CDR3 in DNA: TGTGCCAGCAGCCTTCAGGGGACCCAGTACTTC. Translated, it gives CASSLQGTQYF.

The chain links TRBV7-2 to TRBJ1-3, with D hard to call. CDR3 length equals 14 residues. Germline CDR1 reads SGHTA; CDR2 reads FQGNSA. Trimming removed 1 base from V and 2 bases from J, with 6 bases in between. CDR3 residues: CASSLDSAGNTIYF. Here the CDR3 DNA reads TGTGCCAGCAGCTTAGATTCTGCTGGAAACACCATATATTTT.

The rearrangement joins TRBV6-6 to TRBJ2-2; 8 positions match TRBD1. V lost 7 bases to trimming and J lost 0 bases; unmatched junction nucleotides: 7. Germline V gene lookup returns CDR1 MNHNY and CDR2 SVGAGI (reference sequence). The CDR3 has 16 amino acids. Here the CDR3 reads CASKDQGAPNTGELFF. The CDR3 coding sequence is TGTGCCAGCAAAGACCAGGGGGCCCCGAACACCGGGGAGCTGTTTTTT.

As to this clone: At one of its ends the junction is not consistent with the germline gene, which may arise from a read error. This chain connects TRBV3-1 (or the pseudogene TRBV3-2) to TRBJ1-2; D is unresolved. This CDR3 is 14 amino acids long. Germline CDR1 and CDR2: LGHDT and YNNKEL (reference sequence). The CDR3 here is CASSQVAENYGYTF. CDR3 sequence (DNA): TGTGCCAGCAGCCAAGTAGCAGAGAACTACGGCTACACCTTC.

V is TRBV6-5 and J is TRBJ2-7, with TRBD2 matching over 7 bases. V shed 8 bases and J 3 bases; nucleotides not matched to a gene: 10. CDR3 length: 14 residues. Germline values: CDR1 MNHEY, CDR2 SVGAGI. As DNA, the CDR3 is TGTGCCAGCGGCGTTAGAGCGGGGAGCTACGAGCAGTACTTC. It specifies CASGVRAGSYEQYF.

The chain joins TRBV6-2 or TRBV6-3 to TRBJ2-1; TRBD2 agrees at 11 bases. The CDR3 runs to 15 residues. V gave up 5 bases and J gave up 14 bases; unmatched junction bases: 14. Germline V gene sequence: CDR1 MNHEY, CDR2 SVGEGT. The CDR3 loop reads CASSPGTSGFNLKFF. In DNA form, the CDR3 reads TGTGCCAGCAGTCCCGGGACTAGCGGATTCAATTTGAAGTTCTTC.

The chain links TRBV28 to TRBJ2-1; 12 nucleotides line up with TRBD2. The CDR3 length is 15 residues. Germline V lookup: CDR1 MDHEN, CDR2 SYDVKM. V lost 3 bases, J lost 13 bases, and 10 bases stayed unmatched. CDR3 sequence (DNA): TGTGCCAGCAGTTTCACCCTAGCGGGAGGGCCTAAACAGTTCTTC. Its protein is CASSFTLAGGPKQFF.

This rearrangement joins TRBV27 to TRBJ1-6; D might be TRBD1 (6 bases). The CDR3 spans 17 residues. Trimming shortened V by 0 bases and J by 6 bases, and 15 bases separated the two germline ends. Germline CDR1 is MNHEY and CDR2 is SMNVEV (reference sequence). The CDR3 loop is CASSLSPTGIANSPLHF. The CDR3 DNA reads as TGTGCCAGCAGTTTATCGCCCACAGGGATTGCTAATTCACCCCTCCACTTT.

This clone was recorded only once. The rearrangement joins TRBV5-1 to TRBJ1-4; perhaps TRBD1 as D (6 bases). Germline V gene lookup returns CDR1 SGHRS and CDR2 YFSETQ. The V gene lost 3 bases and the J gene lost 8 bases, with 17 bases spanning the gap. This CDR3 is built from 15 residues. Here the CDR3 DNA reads TGCGCCAGCAGCTCGGCAGGGGCCCCCCGGGAAAAACTGTTTTTT. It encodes CASSSAGAPREKLFF.

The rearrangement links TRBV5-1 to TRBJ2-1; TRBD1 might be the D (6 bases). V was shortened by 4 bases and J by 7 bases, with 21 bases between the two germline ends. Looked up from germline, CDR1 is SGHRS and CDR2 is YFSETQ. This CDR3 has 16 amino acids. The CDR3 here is CASSPGQPSVGNEQFF. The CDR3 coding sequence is TGCGCCAGCAGCCCTGGACAGCCCTCGGTCGGGAATGAGCAGTTCTTC.

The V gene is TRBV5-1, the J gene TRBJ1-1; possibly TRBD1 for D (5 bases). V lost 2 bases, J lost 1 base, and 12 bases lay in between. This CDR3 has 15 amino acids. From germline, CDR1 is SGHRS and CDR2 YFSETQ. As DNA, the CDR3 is TGCGCCAGCAGCTTTGGGTCAGGGAAGAACACTGAAGCTTTCTTT. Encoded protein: CASSFGSGKNTEAFF.

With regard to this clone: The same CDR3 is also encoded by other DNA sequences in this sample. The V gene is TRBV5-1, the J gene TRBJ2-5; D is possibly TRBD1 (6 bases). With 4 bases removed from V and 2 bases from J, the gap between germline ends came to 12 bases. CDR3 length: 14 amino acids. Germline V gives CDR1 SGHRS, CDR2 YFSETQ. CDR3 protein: CASSTTGIQETQYF. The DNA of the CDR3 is TGCGCCAGCAGCACTACAGGGATACAAGAGACCCAGTACTTC.

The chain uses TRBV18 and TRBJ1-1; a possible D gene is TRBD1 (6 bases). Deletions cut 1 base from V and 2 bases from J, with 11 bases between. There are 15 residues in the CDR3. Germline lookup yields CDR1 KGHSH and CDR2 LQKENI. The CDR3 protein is CASSPRQGYNTEAFF. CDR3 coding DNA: TGTGCCAGCTCACCACGGCAGGGGTATAACACTGAAGCTTTCTTT.